These T cell receptor beta chains were read from a single sample in a study of OX40 agonist ivuxolimab in advanced cancers. TCRdb's table, derived via immunoSEQ multiplex PCR, lists solely in-frame clones and lacks some. The data hold 35,000 to 45,000 clones, with about 88% observed a single time. The source was CD4+ or CD8+ T cells sorted from blood, collected in a trial of the OX40 agonist ivuxolimab. The receptors here all came from an adult with an advanced solid tumor such as melanoma, head and neck, liver or kidney cancer. Both conserved end residues are part of each CDR3. A D gene is named only where the DNA matches it firmly. Not every row has a clone size; where given, it reads once, few, many or a size class.

len,abundance,v_gene,j_gene,d_gene,CDR3aa,CDR3nt
16,-,TRBV6-5,TRBJ1-1,-,CASSYGRRVVNTEAFF,TGTGCCAGCAGTTACGGGCGCAGAGTCGTGAACACTGAAGCTTTCTTT
14,-,TRBV11-2,TRBJ2-5,-,CASSSGLSGETQYF,TGTGCCAGCAGCTCTGGGTTATCTGGGGAGACCCAGTACTTC
14,-,TRBV18,TRBJ1-2,-,CASSPPGATSGYTF,TGTGCCAGCTCACCACCGGGCGCCACAAGTGGCTACACCTTC
14,-,TRBV27,TRBJ1-4,-,CASSFTGSEEKLFF,TGTGCCAGCAGTTTCACAGGGTCGGAAGAAAAACTGTTTTTT
17,-,TRBV5-1,TRBJ2-1,-,CASSLAWGGGLYNEQFF,TGCGCCAGCAGCTTGGCCTGGGGGGGCGGTTTGTACAATGAGCAGTTCTTC
15,-,TRBV7-9,TRBJ1-1,-,CASSPHRGLNTEAFF,TGTGCCAGCAGCCCTCATAGGGGGTTGAACACTGAAGCTTTCTTT
15,-,TRBV5-4,TRBJ2-6,-,CASSLGGAGANVLTF,TGTGCCAGCAGCTTGGGAGGGGCTGGGGCCAACGTCCTGACTTTC
15,-,TRBV2,TRBJ2-5,-,CASSEALEGWETQYF,TGTGCCAGCAGTGAAGCGCTTGAGGGCTGGGAGACCCAGTACTTC
16,-,TRBV5-1,TRBJ2-2,-,CASSLGTGANTGELFF,TGCGCCAGCAGCTTGGGTACGGGCGCGAACACCGGGGAGCTGTTTTTT
12,-,TRBV7-2,TRBJ2-1,TRBD2,CASQTSGDEQFF,TGTGCCAGCCAGACTAGCGGGGATGAGCAGTTCTTC
16,-,TRBV6-6,TRBJ1-1,TRBD1,CASSSPTGGRSTEAFF,TGTGCCAGCAGTTCGCCGACAGGGGGCCGTAGCACTGAAGCTTTCTTT
16,-,TRBV7-6,TRBJ2-1,TRBD2,CASSLEVAGGFNEQFF,TGTGCCAGCAGCTTAGAAGTAGCGGGGGGGTTCAATGAGCAGTTCTTC
14,few,TRBV6-1,TRBJ1-4,-,CASSEAGWGEKLFF,TGTGCCAGCAGTGAAGCTGGCTGGGGTGAAAAACTGTTTTTT
13,-,TRBV7-3,TRBJ1-6,TRBD1,CASSVGQGSPLHF,TGTGCCAGCAGCGTGGGACAGGGATCACCCCTCCACTTT
15,-,TRBV7-2,TRBJ2-5,-,CASSSRRGGRMEQYF,TGTGCCAGCAGCAGTAGGAGGGGCGGCCGAATGGAGCAGTACTTC
15,-,TRBV6-6,TRBJ2-7,TRBD1,CASTPRGQGYDEQYF,TGTGCCAGCACCCCCCGGGGACAGGGGTACGACGAGCAGTACTTC
15,-,TRBV2,TRBJ1-2,-,CASSDAGDLLYGYTF,TGTGCCAGCAGTGATGCAGGGGACTTACTCTATGGCTACACCTTC
14,-,TRBV2,TRBJ2-7,-,CASATGLLSYEQYF,TGTGCCAGCGCCACAGGGTTATTATCCTACGAGCAGTACTTC
11,-,TRBV6-5,TRBJ1-1,-,CASRTGAEAFF,TGTGCCAGCAGAACGGGTGCTGAAGCTTTCTTT
12,-,TRBV7-9,TRBJ1-4,-,CASSFNLEKLFF,TGTGCCAGCAGCTTTAACTTAGAAAAACTGTTTTTT
16,-,TRBV15,TRBJ2-3,-,CATSRRGTGFTDTQYF,TGTGCCACCAGCAGGAGGGGTACGGGTTTCACAGATACGCAGTATTTT
14,-,TRBV11-2,TRBJ1-1,-,CASSLDQVNTEAFF,TGTGCCAGCAGCTTGGATCAGGTGAACACTGAAGCTTTCTTT
16,few,TRBV5-1,TRBJ2-2,-,CASSLEGSSNTGELFF,TGCGCCAGCAGCTTGGAGGGCAGCTCGAACACCGGGGAGCTGTTTTTT
15,-,TRBV12-5,TRBJ1-2,-,CASGLPHHPKIGYTF,TGTGCTAGTGGTTTGCCTCACCACCCTAAAATTGGCTACACCTTC
12,-,TRBV7-2,TRBJ2-3,-,CASTRGADTQYF,TGTGCCAGCACCCGAGGGGCAGATACGCAGTATTTT
15,once,TRBV2,TRBJ1-5,-,CASTARGVSNQPQHF,TGTGCCAGCACCGCTAGGGGGGTAAGCAATCAGCCCCAGCATTTT
17,-,TRBV7-3,TRBJ2-3,TRBD2,CASSLGQRGLSTDTQYF,TGTGCCAGCAGCTTAGGACAGCGGGGGCTTAGCACAGATACGCAGTATTTT
15,-,TRBV7-9,TRBJ2-7,TRBD1,CASSTRTGRPYEQYF,TGTGCCAGCAGCACCCGGACAGGGAGACCCTACGAGCAGTACTTC
13,-,TRBV14,TRBJ1-1,TRBD1,CASTGTENTEAFF,TGTGCCTCCACCGGGACAGAGAACACTGAAGCTTTCTTT
18,-,TRBV7-8,TRBJ1-2,-,CASSLRIGIRGWNYGYTF,TGTGCCAGCAGCTTACGGATCGGAATCAGGGGATGGAACTATGGCTACACCTTC
14,once,TRBV5-5,TRBJ2-3,TRBD2,CASSFGGGRDTQYF,TGTGCCAGCAGCTTTGGCGGGGGGAGAGATACGCAGTATTTT
16,-,TRBV5-1,TRBJ1-2,TRBD1,CASSRDGQGAPYGYTF,TGCGCCAGCAGTCGGGATGGACAGGGGGCTCCCTATGGCTACACCTTC
14,few,TRBV9,TRBJ2-7,-,CASSVDAVSYEQYF,TGTGCCAGCAGCGTAGATGCGGTATCCTACGAGCAGTACTTC
17,once,TRBV5-1,TRBJ2-1,TRBD1,CASSLAYLGGGYNEQFF,TGCGCCAGCAGCTTGGCGTATTTAGGGGGCGGGTACAATGAGCAGTTCTTC
14,-,TRBV10-3,TRBJ1-2,TRBD1,CAISEPGQGYGYTF,TGTGCCATCAGTGAGCCGGGACAGGGCTATGGCTACACCTTC
16,-,TRBV9,TRBJ1-3,TRBD1,CASSPRDRDSGNTIYF,TGTGCCAGCAGCCCTCGGGACAGGGACTCTGGAAACACCATATATTTT
14,once,TRBV5-6,TRBJ2-1,-,CASSLDSLISEQFF,TGTGCCAGCAGCTTGGACTCTTTAATAAGTGAGCAGTTCTTC